This T cell receptor beta chain came from a study of shared clonotypes between healthy human individuals. Turning to the study itself: For every donor, three CD4 naive, three CD4 memory, two CD8 naive and one CD8 memory plates were used. Overall study findings and caveats: Sorted-subset sequencing was shown by rarefaction to be incomplete despite large depth.

Germline CDR1 is SGDLS and CDR2 is YYNGEE. The V and J ends lost 1 base and 2 bases respectively, with 5 bases between them. The CDR3 sequence is 13 residues long. On this clone: Its antigen remains unknown. The sample has other DNA sequences that encode this CDR3 too.

The naive CD8 subset, CD45RO-negative cells positively selected for CCR7, excluded terminally differentiated effector memory CD45RA+ cells. An assay was performed, and its level was deep. Clones were read by immunoSEQ multiplex PCR, and TCRdb kept only the in-frame ones, dropping some. The table lists 700,000 to 950,000 clones, around 96% of them singletons. Source material: naive CD8+ T cells sorted from blood. The chain recombines TRBV9 with TRBJ2-3; no clear D gene. The receptor was derived from a man younger than 45 in good health. The CDR3 sequence is CASSVWDTDTQYF. CDR3 sequence (DNA): TGTGCCAGCAGCGTATGGGACACAGATACGCAGTATTTT.